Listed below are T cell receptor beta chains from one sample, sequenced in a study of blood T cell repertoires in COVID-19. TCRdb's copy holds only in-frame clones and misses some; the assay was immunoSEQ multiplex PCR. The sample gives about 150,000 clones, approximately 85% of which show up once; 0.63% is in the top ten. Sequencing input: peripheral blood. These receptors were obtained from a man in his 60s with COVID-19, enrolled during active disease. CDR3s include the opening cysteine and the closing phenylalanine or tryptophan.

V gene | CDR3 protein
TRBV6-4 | CASSHPTTDSRTEAFF
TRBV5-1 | CASSGQGDRWDTQYF
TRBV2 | CASSEAGQSYEKLFF
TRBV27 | CASRVGGARGSPLHF
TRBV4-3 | CASSPFTGPNEQFF
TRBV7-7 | CASSRIPGQGSTDTQYF
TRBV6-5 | CASSYAGLNTEAFF
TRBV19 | CASSLQGAGGNQPQHF
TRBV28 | CASSLLGGRYGYTF
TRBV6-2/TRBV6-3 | CASSYMGQPGELFF
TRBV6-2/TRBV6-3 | CASSYGGPPYEQYF
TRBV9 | CASSAQQFSYNEQFF
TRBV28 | CASYRESPYEQYF
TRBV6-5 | CASSLRVGTEAFF
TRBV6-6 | CASSVMDTPPYGYTF
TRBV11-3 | CASSPYPLARETQYF
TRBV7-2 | CASSLGRGPGEKLFF
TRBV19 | CASSMGQGVSEKLFF
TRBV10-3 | CAISASGTGGGGELFF
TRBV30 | CAWSPGGNYGYTF
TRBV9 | CASSVGTGGPGDNSPLHF
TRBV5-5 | CASSFRDSQFNQPQHF
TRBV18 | CASSLNRQPTAQKKPQHF
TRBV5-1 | CASSLAGATYNEQFF
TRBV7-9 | CASSPDRTYEQYF
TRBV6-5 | CASSYTGANYEQYF
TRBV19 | CASSGSSYNSPLHF
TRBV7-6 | CASSLESGAAYEQYF
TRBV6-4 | CASSRDDRGVYGYTF
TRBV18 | CASSLLTGSHEQYF
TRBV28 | CASSSGTVNTEAFF
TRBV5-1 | CASSLGDSTDTQYF
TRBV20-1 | CSAKIAEIEFF
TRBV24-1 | CATSDRGQNTGELFF
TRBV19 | CASSPGVASGANVLTF
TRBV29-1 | CSVEMGTGYEQYF
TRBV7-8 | CASSLARQKNTEAFF
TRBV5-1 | CASSPSSGQGSEAFF